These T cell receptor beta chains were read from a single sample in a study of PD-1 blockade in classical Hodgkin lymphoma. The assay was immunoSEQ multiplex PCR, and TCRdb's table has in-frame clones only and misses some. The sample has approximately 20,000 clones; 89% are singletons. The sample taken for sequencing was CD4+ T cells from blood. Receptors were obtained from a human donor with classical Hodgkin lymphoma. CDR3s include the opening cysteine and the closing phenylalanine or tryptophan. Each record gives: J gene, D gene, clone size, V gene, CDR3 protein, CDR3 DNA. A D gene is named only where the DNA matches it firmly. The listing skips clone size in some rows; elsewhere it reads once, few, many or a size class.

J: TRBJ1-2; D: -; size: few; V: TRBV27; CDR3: CASSFGFNYGYTF; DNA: TGTGCCAGCAGTTTTGGGTTTAACTATGGCTACACCTTC
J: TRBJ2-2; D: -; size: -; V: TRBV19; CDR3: CASSIGLANTGELFF; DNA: TGTGCCAGTAGTATAGGTCTAGCGAACACCGGGGAGCTGTTTTTT
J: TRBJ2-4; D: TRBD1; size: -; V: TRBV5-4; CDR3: CASSFLRQGQKNIQYF; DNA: TGTGCCAGCAGCTTTCTTAGACAGGGGCAGAAAAACATTCAGTACTTC
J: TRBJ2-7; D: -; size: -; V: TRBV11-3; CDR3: CASSYSTGSYEQYF; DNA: TGTGCCAGCAGCTACTCGACTGGATCCTACGAGCAGTACTTC
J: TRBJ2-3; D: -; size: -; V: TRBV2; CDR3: CASRETSFGGTDTQYF; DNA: TGTGCCAGCAGGGAGACATCTTTCGGGGGTACAGATACGCAGTATTTT
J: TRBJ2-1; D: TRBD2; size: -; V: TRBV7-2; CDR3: CASSSFLSPAGVYNEQFF; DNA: TGTGCCAGCAGCTCTTTCCTCTCCCCGGCGGGGGTCTACAATGAGCAGTTCTTC
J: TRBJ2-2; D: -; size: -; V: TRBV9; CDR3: CASSVASTGELFF; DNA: TGTGCCAGCAGCGTAGCCTCGACCGGGGAGCTGTTTTTT
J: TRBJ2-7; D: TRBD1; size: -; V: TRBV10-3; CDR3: CATGQGASLPTYEQYF; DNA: TGTGCCACTGGACAGGGGGCGAGTTTACCCACCTACGAGCAGTACTTC
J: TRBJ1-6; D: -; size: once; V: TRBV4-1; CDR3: CASSQIVYLSPLHF; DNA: TGCGCCAGCAGCCAAATCGTCTATCTTTCACCCCTCCACTTT
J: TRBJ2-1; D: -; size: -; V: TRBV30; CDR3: CAWSPSYNEQFF; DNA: TGTGCCTGGAGCCCTTCTTACAATGAGCAGTTCTTC
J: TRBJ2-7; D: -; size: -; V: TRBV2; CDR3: CASSTRQTYSYEQYF; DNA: TGTGCCAGCAGTACTCGACAGACTTACTCCTACGAGCAGTACTTC
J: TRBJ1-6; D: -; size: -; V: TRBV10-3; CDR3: CAISVDSNSPLHF; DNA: TGTGCCATCAGTGTGGACAGTAATTCACCCCTCCACTTT
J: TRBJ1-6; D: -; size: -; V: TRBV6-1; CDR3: CASSVGQGHSPLHF; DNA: TGTGCCAGCAGTGTCGGTCAGGGCCATTCACCCCTCCACTTT
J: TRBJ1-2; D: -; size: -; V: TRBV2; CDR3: CASSLDQRRGGYTF; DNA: TGTGCCAGCAGCCTTGACCAAAGACGTGGTGGCTACACCTTC
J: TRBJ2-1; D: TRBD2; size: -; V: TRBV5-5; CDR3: CASSLGPLTSGRLYNEQFF; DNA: TGTGCCAGCAGCTTGGGACCCCTAACTAGCGGGCGTCTCTACAATGAGCAGTTCTTC